Below are 24 T cell receptor beta chains sequenced from a single sample in a study of identical twins. Via MiXCR, TCRdb re-called the 5' RACE reads, giving one row per CDR3 protein. The sample holds more than 1.5 million distinct CDR3 sequences, around 33% seen once. Sequenced sample: cord blood. These receptors all come from a newborn girl in good health.

The sample holds many counts of this clonotype. The chain couples TRBV7-2 to TRBJ2-7; D remains unclear. The CDR3 sequence is 14 residues long. V was shortened by 1 base and J by 0 bases, with 7 bases between the two germline ends. The germline CDR1 and CDR2 sequences are SGHTA and FQGNSA. The CDR3 coding sequence is TGTGCCAGCAGCTTAGTCCGTAGCTCCTACGAGCAGTACTTC. As protein: CASSLVRSSYEQYF. The full variable domain, its missing parts supplied by reference TRBV7-2 and TRBJ2-7, is GAGVSQSPSNKVTEKGKDVELRCDPISGHTALYWYRQSLGQGLEFLIYFQGNSAPDKSGLPSDRFSAERTGGSVSTLTIQRTQQEDSAVYLCASSLVRSSYEQYFGPGTRLTVT.

This clonotype was counted between two and nine times. J is TRBJ1-4 and V is TRBV6-1; D ambiguous. V lost 7 bases to trimming and J lost 0 bases, with 9 bases between them. In germline, CDR1 is MNHNS, CDR2 SASEGT. The CDR3 runs 14 residues. The CDR3, as DNA: TGTGCCAGCACCTCCTCCACAACTAATGAAAAACTGTTTTTT. Its translation is CASTSSTTNEKLFF.

This clonotype showed up just a few times. The rearrangement joins TRBV13 to TRBJ2-7; D may be TRBD1 or TRBD2 (5 bases each). The CDR3 is 18 residues long. CDR1 is PRHDT, CDR2 FYEKMQ, per germline (reference sequence). V was clipped by 4 bases and J by 2 bases, with 24 bases between them. CDR3 in DNA: TGTGCCAGCAGCTCGAAGAGGGGTCATCGGGTTGACCCCTACGAGCAGTACTTC. Translated, it gives CASSSKRGHRVDPYEQYF.

The chain combines TRBV7-8 with TRBJ2-3; TRBD1 matches at 10 bases. The CDR3 has 15 residues. V lost 1 base and J lost 6; bases outside the gene matches: 4. Germline CDR1 and CDR2: SGHVS and FQNEAQ. As DNA, the CDR3 is TGTGCCAGCAGCTTAGAGACAGGGGGCAAGGATACGCAGTATTTT. The encoded protein is CASSLETGGKDTQYF.

This clonotype was recorded a few times. The chain uses TRBV20-1 and TRBJ2-1; 8 bases fit TRBD2. J lost 2 bases, V lost 6 bases, and 9 bases had no gene match. The CDR3 loop spans 15 amino acids. Germline V gives CDR1 DFQATT, CDR2 SNEGSKA (reference sequence). The CDR3 is CSAPRLARPYNEQFF. The CDR3 DNA reads TGCAGTGCCCCCAGACTAGCGCGACCCTACAATGAGCAGTTCTTC.

In its sample, this clonotype was seen a few times. The chain uses TRBV12-3 or TRBV12-4 and TRBJ1-1; D remains ambiguous. This CDR3 comprises 12 residues. The germline V and J ends were trimmed by 6 bases and 6 bases, with 11 bases remaining between them. CDR3 bases: TGTGCCAGCAGCTCCCTACCGGCTGAAGCTTTCTTT. The encoded protein is CASSSLPAEAFF.

This clonotype occurred once. The chain carries TRBV11-2 and TRBJ2-5, with D possibly TRBD1 on 5 matching bases. V was trimmed by 2 bases and J by 1 base, leaving 14 bases between them. The CDR3 covers 16 residues. Germline CDR1 and CDR2: SGHAT and FQNNGV. The CDR3 DNA reads TGTGCCAGCAGCTTAACCGGAGTAAGGGGCCAAGAGACCCAGTACTTC. As protein: CASSLTGVRGQETQYF.

This rearrangement joins TRBV28 to TRBJ1-6; D is possibly TRBD1 (6 bases). Deletions cut 6 bases from V and 5 bases from J, with 17 bases between. In germline, CDR1 is MDHEN, CDR2 SYDVKM. The CDR3 runs to 16 residues. CDR3 residues: CASSLTGPLDNSPLHF. The CDR3 DNA reads TGTGCCAGCAGCCTCACAGGGCCCCTTGATAATTCACCCCTCCACTTT.

The chain recombines TRBV18 with TRBJ2-1, with D possibly matching TRBD2 (6 bases). Trimming removed 0 bases from V and 8 bases from J, with 14 bases in between. Germline V CDR1 and CDR2: KGHSH, LQKENI. The CDR3 runs 15 residues. The CDR3 reads CASSPPVTSGDEQFF. CDR3 nucleotides: TGTGCCAGCTCACCACCGGTGACTAGTGGGGATGAGCAGTTCTTC.

For this clonotype: A much larger clone lies a single base off, so this may be a read error. V usage is TRBV2 and J usage is TRBJ2-3; D possibly matches TRBD1 or TRBD2 (6 bases each). In germline, CDR1 is SNHLY, CDR2 FYNNEI. Trimming left V 3 bases short and J 0 bases short, with 10 bases between. This CDR3 has 15 residues. The CDR3 DNA is TGTGCCAGCAGTGAGAGGGGGGTCAGCACAGATACGCAGTATTTT. It encodes CASSERGVSTDTQYF.

The V gene is TRBV2, the J gene TRBJ1-1, with D possibly being TRBD1 (5 bases). V lost 5 bases and J 2 bases, leaving 15 bases between the germline ends. Germline V gene sequence: CDR1 SNHLY, CDR2 FYNNEI. This CDR3 spans 15 amino acids. The CDR3 DNA reads as TGTGCCAGCAGTAACCCCGGGACTCCAAACACTGAAGCTTTCTTT. Its translation: CASSNPGTPNTEAFF.

The chain combines TRBV7-9 with TRBJ1-2; D remains unclear. Trimming left V 5 bases short and J 5 bases short, with 12 bases between. The CDR3 totals 13 residues. Germline CDR1 and CDR2: SEHNR and FQNEAQ (reference sequence). The CDR3 bases are TGTGCCAGCAGCCCTGACGGGTGGTATGGCTACACCTTC. This sequence encodes CASSPDGWYGYTF.

There are a few counts of this clonotype. This chain uses TRBV20-1 with TRBJ2-1; 11 nucleotides match TRBD2. CDR1 DFQATT and CDR2 SNEGSKA come from the germline V gene (reference sequence). V lost 6 bases, J lost 0 bases, and 13 bases stayed unmatched. The CDR3 runs to 18 residues. The CDR3 bases are TGCAGTGCCGCGAAAAATAGGACTAGCGGGCGCTCCTACAATGAGCAGTTCTTC. Its translation is CSAAKNRTSGRSYNEQFF.

As for this clonotype: The junction departs from germline at one end; a sequencing error may be responsible. This rearrangement joins TRBV6-5 to TRBJ2-6; TRBD1 might be the D (5 bases). Germline CDR1 MNHEY, CDR2 SVGAGI. The CDR3 consists of 14 residues. The CDR3: CASSYQAGANALTF. The DNA for the CDR3 is TGTGCCAGCAGTTACCAAGCTGGGGCCAACGCCCTGACTTTC.

In this sample, this clonotype turned up a few times. The chain recombines TRBV7-2 with TRBJ2-6, with D perhaps TRBD1 or TRBD2 (7 bases each). The CDR3 covers 16 residues. V was pared by 4 bases and J by 2 bases, with 12 bases between. The germline CDR1 and CDR2 sequences are SGHTA and FQGNSA. The CDR3 is CASSWGRGPGANVLTF. CDR3 coding DNA: TGTGCCAGCAGCTGGGGGAGGGGGCCTGGGGCCAACGTCCTGACTTTC.

This clonotype was seen repeatedly, ten times or more. V and J are TRBV3-1 and TRBJ2-7, with D perhaps TRBD2 (5 bases). Trimming shortened V by 4 bases and J by 2 bases, and 12 bases separated the two germline ends. Germline CDR1 LGHDT, CDR2 YNNKEL (reference sequence). The CDR3 is 14 amino acids. CDR3: CASSRASRTYEQYF. In nucleotides, the CDR3 is TGTGCCAGCAGCCGGGCTAGCCGAACCTACGAGCAGTACTTC.

This clonotype was seen a handful of times. The V gene is TRBV28, the J gene TRBJ2-7; 7 bases agree with TRBD1. Trimming cost V 8 bases and J 3 bases; bases outside gene matches: 10. Germline V CDR1 and CDR2: MDHEN, SYDVKM. The CDR3 is 14 residues long. The CDR3 region is CASSTGERSYEQYF. Written as DNA, the CDR3 is TGTGCCAGCTCTACAGGGGAACGGAGCTACGAGCAGTACTTC.

Points on this clonotype: Since a much larger clone is just one base distant, this may be a read error. CDR3 nucleotide sequence: TGTTCCATCAGTGAGCGGGAGACCCAGTACTTC. Amino acid sequence: CSISERETQYF. The chain combines TRBV10-3 with TRBJ2-5, with TRBD2 as a possible D gene (5 bases). There are 11 residues in the CDR3. Germline CDR1 ENHRY, CDR2 SYGVKD.

V gene TRBV4-1 combines with J gene TRBJ2-4; 7 nucleotides match TRBD2. Germline lookup yields CDR1 MGHRA and CDR2 YSYEKL. V trimming: 1 base; J trimming: 5 bases; junction bases outside the gene matches: 8. CDR3 length: 16 residues. Here the CDR3 DNA reads TGCGCCAGCAGCCAAGGGAGGGGAGGGGCTGAAAACATTCAGTACTTC. Its translation is CASSQGRGGAENIQYF.

The rearrangement uses TRBV12-3 or TRBV12-4 and TRBJ1-2; 10 bases match TRBD1. The CDR3 spans 21 residues. V gave up 3 bases and J gave up 2 bases; unmatched junction bases: 21. The CDR3 protein is CASSFTPRMVVDRGLNYGYTF. The DNA for the CDR3 is TGTGCCAGCAGTTTTACGCCCCGAATGGTAGTAGACAGGGGGCTGAACTATGGCTACACCTTC.

CDR3 sequence: CASSHRVAGSKEQYF. The CDR3 DNA reads as TGTGCCAGCAGTCACCGGGTAGCGGGTTCGAAAGAGCAGTACTTC. The chain uses TRBV6-5 and TRBJ2-4, with 7 bases identical to TRBD2. In germline, CDR1 is MNHEY, CDR2 SVGAGI. This CDR3 has 15 residues. J was trimmed by 13 bases and V by 5 bases; bases with no gene match: 17.

The rearrangement links TRBV11-2 to TRBJ2-7; 7 bases are shared with TRBD2. The CDR3 consists of 16 residues. In germline, CDR1 is SGHAT, CDR2 FQNNGV. J was trimmed by 0 bases and V by 5 bases; bases with no gene match: 10. The CDR3 DNA follows: TGTGCCAGCAGCCCGTCTAGCGGATCAAGCTCCTACGAGCAGTACTTC. It yields the protein CASSPSSGSSSYEQYF.

This chain links TRBV5-1 with TRBJ2-1; D may be TRBD2 (6 bases). The V gene lost 0 bases and the J gene lost 0 bases, with 7 bases spanning the gap. The CDR3 is made up of 15 amino acids. The germline V gene has CDR1 SGHRS and CDR2 YFSETQ. Here the CDR3 reads CASSLGLDSYNEQFF. In nucleotides, the CDR3 is TGCGCCAGCAGCTTGGGACTAGACTCCTACAATGAGCAGTTCTTC.

This chain joins TRBV2 and TRBJ1-2, with D uncertain. The V gene's germline CDR1 is SNHLY and CDR2 FYNNEI. Trimming took 6 bases from V and 4 from J, leaving 12 bases between them. CDR3 length equals 13 residues. The CDR3 DNA reads as TGTGCCAGCAGGGGCCCCGATTTCTATGGCTACACCTTC. It translates to CASRGPDFYGYTF.